These T cell receptor beta chains were read from a single sample in a study of blood T cell repertoires in COVID-19. Clones were sequenced by immunoSEQ multiplex PCR, and TCRdb holds only the in-frame ones, with some missing. Found here are 60,000 to 70,000 clones, 88% of them singletons; the top ten hold around two fifths. Sequences were obtained from peripheral blood. All receptors derive from a woman aged 55-75 years with COVID-19, enrolled during active disease. The CDR3 runs from the conserved cysteine through the conserved F or W. A D gene is named only where the DNA matches it firmly. Expanded clones are given a class, and other clones once, few, many or no size at all.

. | TRBJ2-2 | TRBD2 | TRBV7-2 | CASSLAGLAGSGELFF | TGTGCCAGCAGCTTAGCGGGACTAGCGGGATCCGGGGAGCTGTTTTTT
. | TRBJ2-1 | . | TRBV7-9 | CASSLSETSTNEQFF | TGTGCCAGCAGCTTATCGGAGACCTCGACCAATGAGCAGTTCTTC
. | TRBJ2-2 | . | TRBV6-4 | CASSASGNTGELFF | TGTGCCAGCAGTGCGAGCGGTAACACCGGGGAGCTGTTTTTT
. | TRBJ2-2 | TRBD1 | TRBV18 | CATLDRGSAGELFF | TGTGCCACCTTGGACAGGGGTAGTGCCGGGGAGCTGTTTTTT
few | TRBJ2-6 | TRBD1 | TRBV24-1 | CATSDGYRGRAGANVLTF | TGTGCCACCAGTGATGGTTACAGGGGGCGCGCTGGGGCCAACGTCCTGACTTTC
. | TRBJ2-1 | TRBD2 | TRBV10-3 | CAIRGLADNEQFF | TGTGCCATCAGGGGACTAGCGGACAATGAGCAGTTCTTC
. | TRBJ1-2 | TRBD1 | TRBV4-3 | CASSQETGANYGYTF | TGCGCCAGCAGCCAAGAGACAGGGGCTAACTATGGCTACACCTTC
few | TRBJ1-4 | . | TRBV4-1 | CASSQDLLRGSTNEKLFF | TGCGCCAGCAGCCAAGATTTGCTTCGGGGATCAACTAATGAAAAACTGTTTTTT
. | TRBJ1-2 | . | TRBV5-4 | CASSLARSGYTF | TGTGCCAGCAGCTTGGCGCGGTCGGGCTACACCTTC
. | TRBJ1-2 | . | TRBV30 | CAWLSRRRGGYTF | TGTGCCTGGCTTTCGAGGAGGCGGGGTGGCTACACCTTC
. | TRBJ2-7 | . | TRBV7-2 | CASSLESSYEQYF | TGTGCCAGCAGCTTAGAGTCCAGCTACGAGCAGTACTTC
. | TRBJ2-7 | TRBD1 | TRBV27 | CASSFHRTGDNEQYF | TGTGCCAGCAGTTTCCACAGGACAGGGGACAACGAGCAGTACTTC
. | TRBJ1-2 | TRBD1 | TRBV13 | CASSFQGGNYGYTF | TGTGCCAGCAGCTTTCAGGGGGGTAACTATGGCTACACCTTC
. | TRBJ2-2 | TRBD2 | TRBV5-4 | CASSPVAGAGPGELFF | TGTGCCAGCAGCCCAGTAGCGGGGGCCGGACCCGGGGAGCTGTTTTTT